Below are 28 T cell receptor beta chains sequenced from a single sample in a study of T-cell reconstitution after alpha-beta-depleted transplantation in children. Unique molecular identifiers were used to barcode this TCRbeta library. TCRdb itself ran the PCR reads through MiXCR, one entry per CDR3 protein. The sample lists approximately 420,000 distinct CDR3 sequences, around 9.9% seen once, with over 4.5% in the top ten. The sequencing used PBMCs from the stem cell graft donor, collected from the stem cell graft. The origin of the receptors is a human donor who donated a stem cell graft to a child with acute myeloid leukemia.

This clonotype was found once. The chain is built from TRBV6-2 or TRBV6-3 and TRBJ2-1; 12 bases map to TRBD2. With V trimmed by 2 bases and J by 4 bases, 9 bases remained unmatched. CDR1 is MNHEY, CDR2 SVGEGT, per germline. The CDR3 has 18 amino acids. DNA of the CDR3: TGTGCCAGCAGTTACGCGTCGAAGCTAGCGGGGGGGTACAATGAGCAGTTCTTC. Protein: CASSYASKLAGGYNEQFF.

This clonotype was seen only a few times. The V gene is TRBV20-1, the J gene TRBJ2-1; tentative D call: TRBD2 (5 bases). Germline V CDR1 and CDR2: DFQATT, SNEGSKA (reference sequence). Between the trimmed V and J ends, which lost 3 bases and 8 bases, there was a span of 17 bases. CDR3 size: 14 residues. The CDR3 here is CSARSGSVEDEQFF. CDR3 DNA: TGCAGTGCTAGGTCGGGGTCGGTGGAAGATGAGCAGTTCTTC.

This clonotype came up a few times. V gene TRBV28 combines with J gene TRBJ2-7; no firm D call. CDR1 and CDR2 (germline): MDHEN, SYDVKM. The V end was cut by 4 bases, the J end by 0 bases, with 7 bases between. The CDR3 has 13 residues. CDR3 nucleotide sequence: TGTGCCAGCAGTTCAGAGATCTCCTACGAGCAGTACGTC. It specifies CASSSEISYEQYV.

This clonotype has a handful of counts. The V and J genes are TRBV20-1 and TRBJ2-5; TRBD2 matches 12 bases. This CDR3 region has 13 residues. The germline CDR1 and CDR2 sequences are DFQATT and SNEGSKA (reference sequence). V shed 5 bases and J 4 bases; nucleotides not matched to a gene: 2. This CDR3 reads CSAGGLAGETQYF. The DNA of the CDR3 is TGCAGTGCTGGGGGACTAGCGGGAGAGACCCAGTACTTC.

V usage is TRBV20-1 and J usage is TRBJ2-1; 10 bases fit TRBD2. The V segment lost 6 bases and the J segment 5 bases; nucleotides outside the gene matches: 10. CDR1 is DFQATT, CDR2 SNEGSKA, per germline (reference sequence). The CDR3 sequence is 15 residues long. The CDR3 is CSAHPLAGSHNEQFF. CDR3 nucleotide sequence: TGCAGTGCGCACCCACTAGCGGGGTCACACAATGAGCAGTTCTTC.

This clonotype was observed a handful of times. The rearrangement links TRBV29-1 to TRBJ2-7, with TRBD2 matching 10 bases. The trim removed 6 bases at V and 3 bases at J, leaving 8 bases unmatched. There are 14 residues in the CDR3. The germline CDR1 and CDR2 sequences are SQVTM and ANQGSEA. The CDR3 reads CSVLPGLADYEQYF. As DNA, the CDR3 is TGCAGCGTGCTCCCCGGACTAGCGGACTACGAGCAGTACTTC.

V usage is TRBV18 and J usage is TRBJ1-3; 8 nucleotides match TRBD1. The CDR3 has 15 residues. The V and J ends lost 4 bases and 4 bases, in that order; junction bases with no gene match: 6. CDR1 and CDR2 from the germline V gene are KGHSH and LQKENI. The CDR3 protein is CASSLQGAAGNTIYF. CDR3 sequence (DNA): TGTGCCAGCTCACTTCAGGGGGCAGCCGGAAACACCATATATTTT.

This rearrangement joins TRBV12-3 or TRBV12-4 to TRBJ2-2; TRBD1 matches 10 bases. Trimming removed 7 bases from V and 4 bases from J; junction bases left unmatched: 6. CDR3 length: 15 residues. The CDR3 region is CASIRQGAVTGELFF. CDR3 in DNA: TGTGCCAGCATCAGACAGGGGGCGGTCACCGGGGAGCTGTTTTTT.

The table lists this clonotype with a few counts. This chain links TRBV29-1 with TRBJ2-7; 10 bases are shared with TRBD1. The CDR3 consists of 13 residues. The V and J ends lost 4 bases and 2 bases, in that order; junction bases with no gene match: 2. Germline CDR1 is SQVTM and CDR2 is ANQGSEA. As DNA, the CDR3 is TGCAGCGTTGCCGGGACAGGGGCCTACGAGCAGTACTTC. This translates into CSVAGTGAYEQYF.

The chain combines TRBV10-3 with TRBJ2-2; D possibly corresponds to TRBD1 (6 bases). Per germline, CDR1 ENHRY and CDR2 SYGVKD. Trimming removed 6 bases at V and 6 bases at J, with 11 bases between. This CDR3 is built from 13 residues. The CDR3 reads CAISTGSAGELFF. CDR3 DNA sequence: TGTGCCATCAGCACAGGGTCGGCCGGGGAGCTGTTTTTT.

The table lists this clonotype with a few counts. The CDR3 DNA sequence: TGCGCCAGCAGAACTAGGCCGGGGCCCTCCCAAGAGACCCAGTACTTC. Encoded protein: CASRTRPGPSQETQYF. The rearrangement links TRBV5-1 to TRBJ2-5, with D perhaps matching TRBD1 or TRBD2 (5 bases each). This CDR3 has 16 amino acids. Between the trimmed V and J ends, which lost 5 bases and 1 base, there was a span of 18 bases. Germline V CDR1 and CDR2: SGHRS, YFSETQ.

This clonotype occurred a few times. V and J are TRBV29-1 and TRBJ1-2; 8 nucleotides line up with TRBD1. Trimming removed 3 bases from V and 4 bases from J; junction bases left unmatched: 7. This CDR3 contains 14 residues. Germline V CDR1 and CDR2: SQVTM, ANQGSEA. CDR3 coding DNA: TGCAGCGTTGAGTCCGGGGGGACAGGCTATGGCTACACCTTC. Amino acids: CSVESGGTGYGYTF.

V is TRBV25-1 and J is TRBJ1-6; perhaps TRBD1 as D (6 bases). This CDR3 comprises 13 residues. The germline gives CDR1 MGHDK, CDR2 SYGVNS. V gave up 10 bases and J gave up 9 bases, with 16 bases separating them. CDR3 loop: CATMRGFGSPLHF. The CDR3 bases are TGTGCCACCATGAGGGGGTTCGGTTCACCCCTCCACTTT.

This chain joins TRBV7-6 and TRBJ2-3; TRBD2 might be the D (5 bases). From germline, CDR1 is SGHVS and CDR2 FNYEAQ. The CDR3 runs to 15 residues. The germline V and J ends were trimmed by 1 base and 3 bases, with 11 bases remaining between them. The CDR3 bases are TGTGCCAGCAGCTTAGTAGCGTACGGGACAGATACGCAGTATTTT. Translation gives CASSLVAYGTDTQYF.

This clonotype occurred many times. CDR3 amino acids: CASSPRGQRSYGYTF. The CDR3 nucleotides are TGTGCCAGCAGCCCTCGTGGACAGAGAAGCTATGGCTACACCTTC. The chain recombines TRBV3-1 with TRBJ1-2; tentative D call: TRBD1 (6 bases). Germline lookup yields CDR1 LGHDT and CDR2 YNNKEL (reference sequence). V dropped 4 bases and J dropped 4 bases, with 16 bases sitting between them. The CDR3 has 15 amino acids. The full variable domain, completed using reference TRBV3-1 and TRBJ1-2, is DTAVSQTPKYLVTQMGNDKSIKCEQNLGHDTMYWYKQDSKKFLKIMFSYNNKELIINETVPNRFSPKSPDKAHLNLHINSLELGDSAVYFCASSPRGQRSYGYTFGSGTRLTVV.

The chain recombines TRBV20-1 with TRBJ2-5; 10 nucleotides agree with TRBD2. The germline CDR1 and CDR2 sequences are DFQATT and SNEGSKA (reference sequence). The CDR3 sequence is 15 residues long. Trimming took 2 bases from V and 4 from J; bases not matched to a gene: 7. CDR3 sequence (DNA): TGCAGTGCTAGATCGCTAGCGGGAGTGTCAGAGACCCAGTACTTC. Protein product: CSARSLAGVSETQYF.

This chain uses TRBV5-1 with TRBJ2-6; 14 bases line up with TRBD2. Trimming removed 1 base from V and 0 bases from J; junction bases left unmatched: 6. CDR1 and CDR2 (germline): SGHRS, YFSETQ. The CDR3 has 20 residues. CDR3 coding DNA: TGCGCCAGCAGCTTGTGGACTAGCGGGGGGCGGATCTCTGGGGCCAACGTCCTGACTTTC. Translated, it gives CASSLWTSGGRISGANVLTF. Based on the CDR3 plus reference TRBV5-1 and TRBJ2-6, the full variable domain is KAGVTQTPRYLIKTRGQQVTLSCSPISGHRSVSWYQQTPGQGLQFLFEYFSETQRNKGNFPGRFSGRQFSNSRSEMNVSTLELGDSALYLCASSLWTSGGRISGANVLTFGAGSRLTVL.

Ten or more counts support this clonotype. The gene calls are TRBV5-5 and TRBJ2-3; D possibly corresponds to TRBD2 (5 bases). This CDR3 spans 14 amino acids. Per the germline V gene, CDR1 is SGHKS and CDR2 is YYEKEE (reference sequence). Trimming left V 2 bases short and J 3 bases short, with 10 bases between. Written as DNA, the CDR3 is TGTGCCAGCAGCTTTGACGGGGATACAGATACGCAGTATTTT. This sequence encodes CASSFDGDTDTQYF. Together with reference TRBV5-5 and TRBJ2-3, the CDR3 gives the full variable domain: DAGVTQSPTHLIKTRGQQVTLRCSPISGHKSVSWYQQVLGQGPQFIFQYYEKEERGRGNFPDRFSARQFPNYSSELNVNALLLGDSALYLCASSFDGDTDTQYFGPGTRLTVL.

This clonotype appeared a few times. The chain is built from TRBV6-2 or TRBV6-3 and TRBJ2-1; no clear D. The V gene lost 6 bases and the J gene lost 2 bases, with 11 bases spanning the gap. The CDR3 runs 14 residues. In germline, CDR1 is MNHEY, CDR2 SVGEGT. DNA of the CDR3: TGTGCCAGCAGCCGCCCGTTAGCCTACAATGAGCAGTTCTTC. This translates into CASSRPLAYNEQFF.

This clonotype was counted between two and nine times. The gene calls are TRBV20-1 and TRBJ2-7; perhaps TRBD2 as D (6 bases). This CDR3 spans 13 amino acids. V dropped 3 bases and J dropped 3 bases, with 12 bases sitting between them. Germline loops: CDR1 DFQATT, CDR2 SNEGSKA (reference sequence). The CDR3 region has the DNA TGCAGTGCTAGTCACGGGACTCGCTACGAGCAGTACTTC. Amino acids: CSASHGTRYEQYF.

The rearrangement links TRBV7-9 to TRBJ2-1; 7 bases fit TRBD2. There are 15 residues in the CDR3. Trimming took 0 bases from V and 3 from J; bases not matched to a gene: 2. Germline CDR1 is SEHNR and CDR2 is FQNEAQ (reference sequence). The CDR3 nucleotides read TGTGCCAGCAGCTTAGCAGGGACTAACTACAATGAGCAGTTCTTC. It yields the protein CASSLAGTNYNEQFF.

The gene calls are TRBV10-3 and TRBJ2-7, with 7 nucleotides matching TRBD2. V gave up 3 bases and J gave up 5 bases; unmatched junction bases: 4. The CDR3 runs 13 residues. Germline-derived CDR1 and CDR2 are ENHRY and SYGVKD. Here the CDR3 reads CAISDGGDHEQYF. The CDR3, as DNA: TGTGCCATCAGTGATGGGGGGGACCACGAGCAGTACTTC.

This chain uses TRBV29-1 with TRBJ2-5, with D perhaps matching TRBD1 (5 bases). From germline, CDR1 is SQVTM and CDR2 ANQGSEA. This CDR3 spans 12 amino acids. V gave up 6 bases and J gave up 5 bases, with 13 bases separating them. The CDR3 nucleotides are TGCAGCGTGAAGGGGTTTTCGGAGACCCAGTACTTC. Amino acid sequence: CSVKGFSETQYF. Using reference TRBV29-1 and TRBJ2-5 for the parts outside the CDR3, the full variable domain is SAVISQKPSRDICQRGTSLTIQCQVDSQVTMMFWYRQQPGQSLTLIATANQGSEATYESGFVIDKFPISRPNLTFSTLTVSNMSPEDSSIYLCSVKGFSETQYFGPGTRLLVL.

The chain joins TRBV6-8 to TRBJ2-7; D might be TRBD1 (6 bases). Germline values: CDR1 MNHGY, CDR2 SAAAGT. The CDR3 has 16 amino acids. V was clipped by 2 bases and J by 3 bases, with 17 bases between them. CDR3 sequence reads: CASSYPCRGSYYEQYF. For the CDR3, the DNA is TGTGCCAGCAGTTACCCATGTAGGGGGAGTTACTACGAGCAGTACTTC.

This clonotype was seen many times. The chain employs TRBV11-2 and TRBJ2-3, with D unresolved. In germline, CDR1 is SGHAT, CDR2 FQNNGV. Trimming pared 1 base from V and 5 bases from J, leaving 7 bases between. CDR3 length equals 13 residues. CDR3 bases: TGTGCCAGCAGCTTAGGCCGGGTAGATACGCAGTATTTT. The encoded protein is CASSLGRVDTQYF.

This clonotype has at least ten counts. The chain is built from TRBV6-1 and TRBJ1-4; D possibly corresponds to TRBD1 (5 bases). The CDR3 has 15 amino acids. In germline, CDR1 is MNHNS, CDR2 SASEGT. Trimming took 3 bases from V and 7 from J, leaving 15 bases between them. For the CDR3, the DNA is TGTGCCAGCAGTGACGGGGCCCCGCTGGCTGAAAAACTGTTTTTT. Protein: CASSDGAPLAEKLFF.

The J gene is TRBJ2-3, the V gene TRBV9; D gene unclear. Germline CDR1 is SGDLS and CDR2 is YYNGEE. This CDR3 contains 16 residues. The V end lost 0 bases, the J end lost 0 bases, and 11 bases lay between the germline ends. CDR3: CASSVGVDPSTDTQYF. Written as DNA, the CDR3 is TGTGCCAGCAGCGTAGGTGTCGATCCGAGCACAGATACGCAGTATTTT.

The chain joins TRBV18 to TRBJ1-5; TRBD1 might be the D (5 bases). The V and J ends lost 3 bases and 5 bases respectively, with 11 bases between them. The CDR3 loop spans 14 amino acids. Per germline, CDR1 KGHSH and CDR2 LQKENI. The CDR3 is CASSPPGGYQPQHF. Written as DNA, the CDR3 is TGTGCCAGCTCACCGCCGGGGGGGTATCAGCCCCAGCATTTT.